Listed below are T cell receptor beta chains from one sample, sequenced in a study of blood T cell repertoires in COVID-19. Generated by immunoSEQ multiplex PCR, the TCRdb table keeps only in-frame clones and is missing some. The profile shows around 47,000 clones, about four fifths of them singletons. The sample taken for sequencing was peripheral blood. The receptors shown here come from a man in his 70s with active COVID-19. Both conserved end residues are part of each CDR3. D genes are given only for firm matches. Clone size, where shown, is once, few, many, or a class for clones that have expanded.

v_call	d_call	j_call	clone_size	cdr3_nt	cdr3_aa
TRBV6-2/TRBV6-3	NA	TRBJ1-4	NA	TGTGCCAGCAGTCCGGGGGGCGCCCGAAAACTGTTTTTT	CASSPGGARKLFF
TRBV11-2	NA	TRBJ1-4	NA	TGTGCCAGCAGGCTTATGGGGGGAGGGAATGAAAAACTGTTTTTT	CASRLMGGGNEKLFF
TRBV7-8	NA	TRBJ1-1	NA	TGTGCCAGCAGCTTGCGGACAGTTGAAGCTTTCTTT	CASSLRTVEAFF
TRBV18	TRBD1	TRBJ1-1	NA	TGTGCCAGCTCACCGACAGGGGCTCTCCAATACTTTTCTGAAGCTTTCTTT	CASSPTGALQYFSEAFF
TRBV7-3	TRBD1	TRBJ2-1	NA	TGTGCCAGCAGCTTATCCCGGGACAGCCCGAATGAGCAGTTCTTC	CASSLSRDSPNEQFF
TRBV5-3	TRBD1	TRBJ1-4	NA	TGTGCCAGAAGCCTGGGGCAGGGGGCCCCTAATGAAAAACTGTTTTTT	CARSLGQGAPNEKLFF
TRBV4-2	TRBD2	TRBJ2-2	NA	TGTGCCAGCAGCCAATCGGCTAGCGGAAGCACCGGGGAGCTGTTTTTT	CASSQSASGSTGELFF
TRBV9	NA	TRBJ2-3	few	TGTGCCAGCAGTTTTTGGGGGGTAAGCACAGATACGCAGTATTTT	CASSFWGVSTDTQYF
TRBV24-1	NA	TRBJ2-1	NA	TGTGCCACCAGTGATTTGCGGGGCAATGAGCAGTTCTTC	CATSDLRGNEQFF
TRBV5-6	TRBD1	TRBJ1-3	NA	TGTGCCAGCAGCTTACCAGGGGGCCCTGGAAACACCATATATTTT	CASSLPGGPGNTIYF
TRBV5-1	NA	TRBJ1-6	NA	TGCGCCAGCAGCTCGGACACCCCCAATAATTCACCCCTCCACTTT	CASSSDTPNNSPLHF
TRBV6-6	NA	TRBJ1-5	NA	TGTGCCAGCAGCCGGGGGAACAGTATCTCCAATCAGCCCCAGCATTTT	CASSRGNSISNQPQHF
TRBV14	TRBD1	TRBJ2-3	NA	TGTGCCAGCAGCCAAGGCAGGGGGAGATCAGATACGCAGTATTTT	CASSQGRGRSDTQYF
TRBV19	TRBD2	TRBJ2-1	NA	TGTGCCAGTAGTAGAGGCGGGGGGATCTACAATGAGCAGTTCTTC	CASSRGGGIYNEQFF
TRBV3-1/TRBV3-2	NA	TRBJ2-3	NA	TGTGCCAGCAGCCAAGATCGGAGACAGAGATTCACAGATACGCAGTATTTT	CASSQDRRQRFTDTQYF
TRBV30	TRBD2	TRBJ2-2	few	TGTGCCTGGATTGGGGTAGCGGGGGCCGTGAACACCGGGGAGCTGTTTTTT	CAWIGVAGAVNTGELFF
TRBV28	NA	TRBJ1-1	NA	TGTGCCAGCAGGGAGACTACAGGGCGAGACACTGAAGCTTTCTTT	CASRETTGRDTEAFF
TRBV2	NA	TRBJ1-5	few	TGTGCCAGCAGTGAAGAGGTAGCCAACAATCAGCCCCAGCATTTT	CASSEEVANNQPQHF
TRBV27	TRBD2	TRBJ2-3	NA	TGTGCCAGCAGTATGGGGGGGTGGGGTACGCAGTATTTT	CASSMGGWGTQYF
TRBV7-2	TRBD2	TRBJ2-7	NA	TGTGCCAGCAGCTCGACTAGCGGGGGCTCCTACGAGCAGTACTTC	CASSSTSGGSYEQYF
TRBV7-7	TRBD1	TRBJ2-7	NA	TGTGCTAGCAGCGCGGACAGGGTAAGCGAGCAGTACTTC	CASSADRVSEQYF
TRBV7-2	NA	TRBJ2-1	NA	TGTGCCAGCAGCTTAATAATGCTACTTAGCTCCTACAATGAGCAGTTCTTC	CASSLIMLLSSYNEQFF
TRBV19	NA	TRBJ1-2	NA	TGTGCCAGTAGTATAAGGAAAGGGGGAGGCTACACCTTC	CASSIRKGGGYTF
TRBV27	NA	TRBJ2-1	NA	TGTGCCAGCAGTACAAGCAGGGACTCCTACAATGAGCAGTTCTTC	CASSTSRDSYNEQFF
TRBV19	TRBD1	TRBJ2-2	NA	TGTGCCAGTAGTACCGGACAGGGGAACACCGGGGAGCTGTTTTTT	CASSTGQGNTGELFF
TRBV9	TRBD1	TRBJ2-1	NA	TGTGCCAGCAGCCCCGGACAGGGGGGGGGTTGGGTCGGTGGGCAGTTCTTC	CASSPGQGGGWVGGQFF
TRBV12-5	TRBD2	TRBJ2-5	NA	TGTGCTAGTGGTTTGGGGACTAGCTATGCAGGAGAGACCCAGTACTTC	CASGLGTSYAGETQYF
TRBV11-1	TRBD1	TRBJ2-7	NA	TGTGCCAGCAGCTCCGGACAGGGAAACTGTCACTTC	CASSSGQGNCHF
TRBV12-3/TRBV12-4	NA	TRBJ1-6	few	TGTGCCAGCAGTTTTCTTAATTCACCCCTCCACTTT	CASSFLNSPLHF
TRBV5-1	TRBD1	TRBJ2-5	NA	TGCGCCAGCAGCCACCAGGGGGTAGGGGAGACCCAGTACTTC	CASSHQGVGETQYF
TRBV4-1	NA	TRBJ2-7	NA	TGCGCCAGCAGCCAAGAGACAGTTCTTTCCTACGAGCAGTACTTC	CASSQETVLSYEQYF
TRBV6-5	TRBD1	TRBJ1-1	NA	TGTGCCAGCAAGACAGGGGGCGACCAGTACACTGAAGCTTTCTTT	CASKTGGDQYTEAFF
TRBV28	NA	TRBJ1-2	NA	TGTGCCAGCAGAGGAGGTTTGGGGGACCGTCTTTTGCGGGGGATGAACTATGGCTACACCTTC	CASRGGLGDRLLRGMNYGYTF
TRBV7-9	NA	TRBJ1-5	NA	TGTGCCAGCAGCTTTGACATGAGCAATCAGCCCCAGCATTTT	CASSFDMSNQPQHF
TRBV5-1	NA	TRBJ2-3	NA	TGCGCCAGCAGCTCCGGGACTACAGATACGCAGTATTTT	CASSSGTTDTQYF
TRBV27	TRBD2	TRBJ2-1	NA	TGTGCCAGCAGTGCAACAGCCGGGACTAGCGGGGTGTCCAATGAGCAGTTCTTC	CASSATAGTSGVSNEQFF
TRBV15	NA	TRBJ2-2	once	TGTGCCACCAGCCCGAGAGGGCACACCGGGGAGCTGTTTTTT	CATSPRGHTGELFF
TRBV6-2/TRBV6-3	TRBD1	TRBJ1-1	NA	TGTGCCAGCAGTTACGCGGGACAGAGAGTCACTGAAGCTTTCTTT	CASSYAGQRVTEAFF
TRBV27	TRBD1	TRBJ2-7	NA	TGTGCCAGCAGTTTTACAGGGGGCATCTACGAGCAGTACTTC	CASSFTGGIYEQYF
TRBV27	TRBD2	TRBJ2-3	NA	TGTGCCAGCAGTTTCCTTCTAGCGGAAAGCACAGATACGCAGTATTTT	CASSFLLAESTDTQYF
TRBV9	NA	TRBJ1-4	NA	TGTGCCAGCAGCGGCGACAGTCTTGGTCGGGAAAAACTGTTTTTT	CASSGDSLGREKLFF
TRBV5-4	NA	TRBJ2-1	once	TGTGCCAGCTCCGTCCAGGCGTACAATGAGCAGTTCTTC	CASSVQAYNEQFF
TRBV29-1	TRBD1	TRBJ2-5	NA	TGCAGCGTTGAGTTCGGACAGGGGGCGCGGGAGACCCAGTACTTC	CSVEFGQGARETQYF
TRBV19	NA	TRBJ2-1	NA	TGTGCCAGTAGTATCGGCGGGAATGAGCAGTTCTTC	CASSIGGNEQFF
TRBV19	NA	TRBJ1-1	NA	TGTGCCAGTACCGCGGGACGTGGGAACACTGAAGCTTTCTTT	CASTAGRGNTEAFF
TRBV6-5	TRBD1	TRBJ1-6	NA	TGTGCCAGCAGTCCTCTCTCAGGGGGCATTTCACCCCTCCACTTT	CASSPLSGGISPLHF
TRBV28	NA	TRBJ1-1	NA	TGTGCCAGCAGTTTATTCGGGGTTGGAGCTTTCTTT	CASSLFGVGAFF
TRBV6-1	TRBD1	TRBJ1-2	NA	TGTGCCAGCAGTGGGAGACGATTGACAGGGATCGGTGGCTACACCTTC	CASSGRRLTGIGGYTF
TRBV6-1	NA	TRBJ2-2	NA	TGTGCCAGCAGTTATTCCTCCGGGACACTTGAGCTGTTTTTT	CASSYSSGTLELFF
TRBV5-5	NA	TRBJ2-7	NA	TGTGCCAGCAGCAGGAGGGCAGCCTCCTACGAGCAGTACTTC	CASSRRAASYEQYF
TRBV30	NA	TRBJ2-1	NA	TGTGCCCTTCATGGGGGCCGCAATCGTTACAATGAGCAGTTCTTC	CALHGGRNRYNEQFF
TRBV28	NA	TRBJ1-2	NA	TGTGCCAGCAGTCAACGGAACTATGGCTACACCTTC	CASSQRNYGYTF
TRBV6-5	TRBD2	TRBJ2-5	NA	TGTGCCAGCAGTTACGGCCAGCGGGGGGCGCAAGAGACCCAGTACTTC	CASSYGQRGAQETQYF
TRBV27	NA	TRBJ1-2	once	TGTGCCAGCAGTTTTACCCCGTTGGGGGGTCGGGGCTACACCTTC	CASSFTPLGGRGYTF
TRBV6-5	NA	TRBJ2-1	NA	TGTGCCAGCAGTTACTCGAGGGCGGCTTACAATGAGCAGTTCTTC	CASSYSRAAYNEQFF